This T cell receptor beta chain comes out of a study of T cells after somatic rescue of genetic block. The method was immunoSEQ multiplex PCR; TCRdb's version includes in-frame clones alone and lacks a portion of them. This table holds 9,500 to 15,000 clones, 65% to 85% found once. The CDR3 has 15 residues. The V end lost 3 bases, the J end lost 1 base, and 10 bases lay between the germline ends. Germline CDR1 is MDHEN and CDR2 is SYDVKM. In this sample, this clone turned up a few times. The sample taken for sequencing was peripheral blood mononuclear cells (PBMCs). This TCR came from a boy between 10 and 17 years old. The chain combines TRBV28 with TRBJ1-5, with a tentative D call TRBD1 (5 bases). CDR3 in amino acids: CASSLGVRSNQPQHF. CDR3 nucleotide sequence: TGTGCCAGCAGTTTGGGGGTAAGGAGCAATCAGCCCCAGCATTTT.